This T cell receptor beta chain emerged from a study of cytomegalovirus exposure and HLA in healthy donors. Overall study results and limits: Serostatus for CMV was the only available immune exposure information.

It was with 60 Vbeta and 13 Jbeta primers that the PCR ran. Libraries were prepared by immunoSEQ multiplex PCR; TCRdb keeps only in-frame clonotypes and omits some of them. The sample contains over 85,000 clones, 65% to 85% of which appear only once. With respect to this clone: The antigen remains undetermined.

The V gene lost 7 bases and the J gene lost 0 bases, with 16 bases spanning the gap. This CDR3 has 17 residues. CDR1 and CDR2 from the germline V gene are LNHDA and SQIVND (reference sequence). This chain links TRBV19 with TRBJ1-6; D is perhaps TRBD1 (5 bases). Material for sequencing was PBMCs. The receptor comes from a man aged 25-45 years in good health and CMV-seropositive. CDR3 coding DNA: TGTGCCAGTAACGCTGGAACAGGTTCCTCCTATAATTCACCCCTCCACTTT. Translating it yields CASNAGTGSSYNSPLHF.